These 5 T cell receptor beta chains originate from one sample sequenced in a study of blood T cells in healthy people across ages. PCR was performed a second time for roughly 7 to 12 cycles using a sample-barcoded 5' primer and a J-beta primer mix. TCRdb processed the 5' RACE reads anew with MiXCR; each CDR3 protein has one entry. The sample shows 2 million or so distinct CDR3 sequences, about 50% of them seen only once. The specimen sequenced was blood. The receptor set was obtained from a middle-aged woman in good health.

The chain joins TRBV29-1 to TRBJ2-5; D ambiguous. The ends were cut back, 7 bases at V and 5 bases at J, with 20 bases in the middle. The CDR3 contains 14 residues. Germline-derived CDR1 and CDR2 are SQVTM and ANQGSEA. The CDR3 DNA reads as TGCAGCGGCACCAAGACGGATTTTCGGGAGACCCAGTACTTC. Translation: CSGTKTDFRETQYF.

This clonotype has just a few counts. The rearrangement uses TRBV5-1 and TRBJ2-7; perhaps D is TRBD1 or TRBD2 (6 bases each). Looked up from germline, CDR1 is SGHRS and CDR2 is YFSETQ. The germline V and J ends were trimmed by 0 bases and 5 bases, with 12 bases remaining between them. This CDR3 comprises 14 residues. The CDR3 DNA reads as TGCGCCAGCAGCTTGGAACTAGCAGGGGACGAGCAGTACTTC. This translates into CASSLELAGDEQYF. The full variable domain, with the rest looked up from reference TRBV5-1 and TRBJ2-7, is KAGVTQTPRYLIKTRGQQVTLSCSPISGHRSVSWYQQTPGQGLQFLFEYFSETQRNKGNFPGRFSGRQFSNSRSEMNVSTLELGDSALYLCASSLELAGDEQYFGPGTRLTVT.

The rearrangement joins TRBV14 to TRBJ2-2; perhaps TRBD1 as D (5 bases). This CDR3 has 15 residues. The V and J ends lost 5 bases and 2 bases respectively, with 12 bases between them. Germline V gene lookup returns CDR1 SGHDN and CDR2 FVKESK. CDR3 region: CASSFDRLNTGELFF. CDR3 nucleotide sequence: TGTGCCAGCAGCTTCGACAGATTAAACACCGGGGAGCTGTTTTTT.

With regard to this clonotype: The germline gene is not matched at one end of the junction; a read error may be the cause. The V call is TRBV4-3, the J call TRBJ2-1; 7 bases fit TRBD2. This CDR3 has 16 amino acids. CDR1 is LGHNA and CDR2 is YSLEER in the germline V gene. CDR3 amino acids: CTSSQGLTGGYNEQFF. CDR3 nucleotides: TGCACCAGCAGCCAAGGCTTAACGGGGGGTTACAATGAGCAGTTCTTC.

Many counts were recorded for this clonotype. The rearrangement uses TRBV7-2 and TRBJ2-1; D gene ambiguous. V shed 3 bases and J shed 0 bases, with 9 bases lying between them. CDR1 SGHTA and CDR2 FQGNSA come from the germline V gene. This CDR3 region has 15 residues. The CDR3 protein is CASSFLTSSYNEQFF. In DNA form, the CDR3 reads TGTGCCAGCAGCTTCTTGACCAGCTCCTACAATGAGCAGTTCTTC. Looking up the rest from reference TRBV7-2 and TRBJ2-1 gives the full variable domain: GAGVSQSPSNKVTEKGKDVELRCDPISGHTALYWYRQSLGQGLEFLIYFQGNSAPDKSGLPSDRFSAERTGGSVSTLTIQRTQQEDSAVYLCASSFLTSSYNEQFFGPGTRLTVL.